Sequencing of this T cell receptor beta chain was carried out in a study of T cells in Graves' hyperthyroidism and ophthalmopathy. Study-level information: Blood was drawn when the patient was first diagnosed and still untreated. Study observations and caveats: The model made its ophthalmopathy prediction, and onset followed a median approximately 7 months later.

For ophthalmopathy patients, the Clinical Activity Score was at least 3 and the NOSPECS grade at least 4; duration was under 3 months. Source material for PBMCs was over 7.5 ml fresh peripheral blood. Germline V gene data show CDR1 as DFQATT and CDR2 as SNEGSKA (reference sequence). This CDR3 is 13 amino acids long. V was cut by 3 bases and J by 1 base, with 9 bases left in between. There are many counts of this clonotype. Its matching antigen is unknown. RNA transcripts served as the template for amplifying TCR beta CDR3 regions. In the first-round RT-PCR of the TCR CDR3, the HTBI primer set was used. TCRdb reanalysed the multiplex PCR reads using MiXCR and keeps one entry per CDR3 protein. Of 490,000 or so distinct CDR3 sequences in the sample, 15% to 20% were seen once.

The sequenced sample was blood. The V gene is TRBV20-1, the J gene TRBJ1-1; D not resolved. The TCR sequence derives from a woman in her twenties or thirties with Graves' ophthalmopathy. The CDR3 loop is CSASSRQNTEAFF. The CDR3 DNA reads as TGCAGTGCTAGTTCACGGCAGAACACTGAAGCTTTCTTT.